Listed below are T cell receptor beta chains from one sample, sequenced in a study of blood T cell repertoires in COVID-19. Sequenced by immunoSEQ multiplex PCR; TCRdb stores in-frame clones only, minus some. The sample lists 300,000 to 450,000 clones, 85% occurring once. The sequenced material came from peripheral blood. These receptors were obtained from a woman under 30 with acute or convalescent COVID-19. Both conserved end residues are part of each CDR3. D genes are given only for firm matches. Size is stated for part of the rows, as once, few or many counts, or as a class when the clone is expanded.

V	size	J	D	DNA	CDR3
TRBV5-4	-	TRBJ1-1	TRBD1	TGTGCCAGCAGCTCGACAGGGGAAGGAACAACTGAAGCTTTCTTT	CASSSTGEGTTEAFF
TRBV28	-	TRBJ1-5	TRBD1	TGTGCCAGCAGCCCGACAGGGGACTCGCAGCCCCAGCATTTT	CASSPTGDSQPQHF
TRBV2	-	TRBJ2-1	-	TGTGCCAGCAGCTACCGTGTCCGGGGTTACAATGAGCAGTTCTTC	CASSYRVRGYNEQFF
TRBV27	-	TRBJ2-1	TRBD2	TGTGCCGTCCGGAGGGCTAGCGGCTACAATGAGCAGTTCTTC	CAVRRASGYNEQFF
TRBV6-2/TRBV6-3	-	TRBJ2-3	TRBD2	TGTGCCAGCAGTTACTCGTTGACTAGCGGGGGGGATAGCACAGATACGCAGTATTTT	CASSYSLTSGGDSTDTQYF
TRBV2	-	TRBJ1-5	TRBD1	TGTGCCAGCAGCTCCGGGACAGGGTATCAGCCCCAGCATTTT	CASSSGTGYQPQHF
TRBV28	-	TRBJ1-5	-	TGTGCCAGCAACCCAGGGATAAGCAATCAGCCCCAGCATTTT	CASNPGISNQPQHF
TRBV30	-	TRBJ1-2	TRBD1	TGTGCCTGGAGTTCGGACAGGGTCTATGGCTACACCTTC	CAWSSDRVYGYTF
TRBV6-5	-	TRBJ2-2	-	TGTGCCAGCAGTTACATGAGTCTAGACACCGGGGAGCTGTTTTTT	CASSYMSLDTGELFF
TRBV5-5	-	TRBJ2-2	TRBD1	TGTGCCAGCAGCAGACACGGGGACAGAGCCACCGGGGAGCTGTTTTTT	CASSRHGDRATGELFF
TRBV12-5	-	TRBJ1-2	-	TGTGCTAGTGGTTTATCACGGTTGTATGGCTACACCTTC	CASGLSRLYGYTF
TRBV5-6	-	TRBJ2-1	TRBD2	TGTGCCAGCAGCTTGATAGCTAGCGGGAGTGTGTACAATGAGCAGTTCTTC	CASSLIASGSVYNEQFF
TRBV2	once	TRBJ2-1	-	TGTGCCAGCAGCCCCTTGGACAGTACCCACCGCTCCTACAATGAGCAGTTCTTC	CASSPLDSTHRSYNEQFF
TRBV5-6	-	TRBJ2-1	TRBD1	TGTGCCAGCAGCTTTGGGGGACAGGGTTCCTACAATGAGCAGTTCTTC	CASSFGGQGSYNEQFF
TRBV11-2	-	TRBJ2-1	TRBD2	TGTGCCAGCAGCTTAGATTACCCCCGACTAGCGGAGTACAATGAGCAGTTCTTC	CASSLDYPRLAEYNEQFF
TRBV2	-	TRBJ2-1	-	TGTGCCAGCAGTGAAGGGGGGCTTATTTACAATGAGCAGTTCTTC	CASSEGGLIYNEQFF
TRBV5-1	-	TRBJ1-6	TRBD1	TGCGCCAGCAGCGAGGGACAGGGGGCGAGTTCACCCCTCCACTTT	CASSEGQGASSPLHF
TRBV28	-	TRBJ2-2	-	TGTGCCAGCATCCCGGGACAAGGGGCCGGGGAGCTGTTTTTT	CASIPGQGAGELFF
TRBV18	-	TRBJ1-1	-	TGTGCCAGCCGCAGGGGCATGAACACTGAAGCTTTCTTT	CASRRGMNTEAFF
TRBV19	-	TRBJ1-2	-	TGTGCCAGTTCATCCGGGGGGGCTAACTATGGCTACACCTTC	CASSSGGANYGYTF